These 13 T cell receptor beta chains share one sample of origin, sequenced in a study of Ad26.COV2.S vaccination and SARS-CoV-2 variants. The data were produced by immunoSEQ multiplex PCR, yet TCRdb's version contains in-frame clones alone and is incomplete. The sample holds about 410,000 clones; 92% are singletons and the top ten take about 1.6%. Treatment denoted: some 20 received Ad26.COV2.S at low or high dose, single or two shots; 5 received placebo; per-sample allocation not given. Sampling happened 63 days after the first vaccine or placebo injection. The specimen was peripheral blood, collected in a trial of Ad26.COV2.S vaccine versus placebo. Every receptor here comes from a person aged 18-60 years who received the Ad26.COV2.S COVID-19 vaccine or a placebo.

This clone was recorded only once. This chain links TRBV28 with TRBJ1-6, with 7 bases identical to TRBD1. V shed 6 bases, J shed 9 bases, and the junction held 8 bases outside the gene matches. Per the germline V gene, CDR1 is MDHEN and CDR2 is SYDVKM. CDR3 length: 14 amino acids. CDR3 protein: CASSHGTVGSPLHF. The CDR3 nucleotides are TGTGCCAGCAGCCATGGGACAGTTGGTTCACCCCTCCACTTT.

This chain uses TRBV4-1 with TRBJ2-5; D is undetermined. V dropped 4 bases and J dropped 2 bases, with 8 bases sitting between them. The germline V gene encodes CDR1 MGHRA and CDR2 YSYEKL. The CDR3 is 13 amino acids. CDR3 sequence (DNA): TGCGCCAGCAGCCTCCCGCCTCAAGAGACCCAGTACTTC. Encoded protein: CASSLPPQETQYF.

The genes are TRBV27 and TRBJ1-5; 8 bases line up with TRBD1. Germline CDR1 and CDR2: MNHEY and SMNVEV (reference sequence). V was clipped by 5 bases and J by 1 base; unmatched bases: 7. The CDR3 spans 16 residues. In DNA form, the CDR3 reads TGTGCCAGCAGTCCAGGACAGGGCCCGAGCAATCAGCCCCAGCATTTT. It codes for CASSPGQGPSNQPQHF.

The rearrangement joins TRBV4-3 to TRBJ2-2; D is unclear. Germline V gives CDR1 LGHNA, CDR2 YSLEER. The CDR3 contains 13 residues. Trimming removed 1 base at V and 6 bases at J, with 6 bases between. The CDR3 spells CASSQVPAGELFF. The CDR3 DNA follows: TGCGCCAGCAGCCAAGTTCCGGCCGGGGAGCTGTTTTTT.

J is TRBJ2-2 and V is TRBV11-3, with a weak D call TRBD1 (5 bases). The CDR3 has 13 amino acids. CDR1 SGHNT and CDR2 YENEEA come from the germline V gene. V was cut by 5 bases and J by 10 bases, with 14 bases left in between. CDR3 protein: CASSNRSSEELFF. For the CDR3, the DNA is TGTGCCAGCAGCAACAGGTCCTCTGAGGAGCTGTTTTTT. The complete variable domain, with remaining parts taken from reference TRBV11-3 and TRBJ2-2, reads EAGVVQSPRYKIIEKKQPVAFWCNPISGHNTLYWYLQNLGQGPELLIRYENEEAVDDSQLPKDRFSAERLKGVDSTLKIQPAELGDSAVYLCASSNRSSEELFFGEGSRLTVL.

This chain joins TRBV19 and TRBJ2-4; D may be TRBD2 (7 bases). V shed 1 base and J shed 8 bases, with 15 bases lying between them. The germline CDR1 and CDR2 sequences are LNHDA and SQIVND (reference sequence). The CDR3 length is 15 residues. The CDR3 DNA reads as TGTGCCAGTAGTATAGGTTCGTGGGAGGGGGACATTCAGTACTTC. Translation: CASSIGSWEGDIQYF.

This clone was counted only a few times. V gene TRBV4-1 combines with J gene TRBJ1-3, with TRBD1 identical over 9 bases. The V segment lost 3 bases and the J segment 3 bases; nucleotides outside the gene matches: 6. The CDR3 sequence is 16 residues long. Germline CDR1 MGHRA, CDR2 YSYEKL. CDR3 protein: CASSQLTGGVGNTIYF. CDR3 nucleotide sequence: TGCGCCAGCAGCCAGCTAACAGGGGGCGTTGGAAACACCATATATTTT.

This sequence joins TRBV19 and TRBJ2-2, with D hard to call. This CDR3 spans 13 amino acids. Deletions cut 9 bases from V and 2 bases from J, with 10 bases between. Germline CDR1 reads LNHDA; CDR2 reads SQIVND (reference sequence). CDR3 DNA: TGTGCCAGCCCGAATACAAACACCGGGGAGCTGTTTTTT. This gives the protein CASPNTNTGELFF.

The rearrangement uses TRBV24-1 and TRBJ2-1, with a weak D call TRBD1 (5 bases). The germline gives CDR1 KGHDR, CDR2 SFDVKD. Trimming removed 3 bases at V and 0 bases at J, with 17 bases between. CDR3 size: 18 residues. CDR3 sequence (DNA): TGTGCCACCAGTGATGGCGTCCACAGGACGAGCTCCTACAATGAGCAGTTCTTC. This codes for CATSDGVHRTSSYNEQFF.

This sequence joins TRBV12-3 or TRBV12-4 and TRBJ1-2; 9 bases agree with TRBD1. With 3 bases clipped from V and 10 bases from J, the junction kept 6 bases outside the gene matches. The CDR3 sequence is 13 residues long. CDR3 coding DNA: TGTGCCAGCAGTTTTTGGGACAGGGTTGTCTACACCTTC. The encoded protein is CASSFWDRVVYTF.

J is TRBJ2-1 and V is TRBV6-2 or TRBV6-3; 11 nucleotides align to TRBD2. V was pared by 6 bases and J by 2 bases, with 6 bases of the junction left unmatched. The germline gives CDR1 MNHEY, CDR2 SVGEGT. CDR3 length equals 16 residues. CDR3 DNA sequence: TGTGCCAGCAGCCAACTAGCGGGGGTGACCTACAATGAGCAGTTCTTC. Translated: CASSQLAGVTYNEQFF.

This chain uses TRBV7-9 with TRBJ2-7; D is perhaps TRBD1 or TRBD2 (5 bases each). The CDR3 sequence is 14 residues long. Per the germline V gene, CDR1 is SEHNR and CDR2 is FQNEAQ (reference sequence). V lost 5 bases, J lost 4 bases, and 15 bases lay in between. CDR3 sequence reads: CASSPGTIKYEQYF. CDR3 DNA sequence: TGTGCCAGCAGCCCCGGGACGATTAAGTACGAGCAGTACTTC.

The chain carries TRBV27 and TRBJ1-5; D is unclear. Germline CDR1 MNHEY, CDR2 SMNVEV (reference sequence). This CDR3 has 13 amino acids. Trimming cost V 4 bases and J 3 bases, with 7 bases left between them. The CDR3 region has the DNA TGTGCCAGCAGTTCTCTAGACAATCAGCCCCAGCATTTT. As protein: CASSSLDNQPQHF.